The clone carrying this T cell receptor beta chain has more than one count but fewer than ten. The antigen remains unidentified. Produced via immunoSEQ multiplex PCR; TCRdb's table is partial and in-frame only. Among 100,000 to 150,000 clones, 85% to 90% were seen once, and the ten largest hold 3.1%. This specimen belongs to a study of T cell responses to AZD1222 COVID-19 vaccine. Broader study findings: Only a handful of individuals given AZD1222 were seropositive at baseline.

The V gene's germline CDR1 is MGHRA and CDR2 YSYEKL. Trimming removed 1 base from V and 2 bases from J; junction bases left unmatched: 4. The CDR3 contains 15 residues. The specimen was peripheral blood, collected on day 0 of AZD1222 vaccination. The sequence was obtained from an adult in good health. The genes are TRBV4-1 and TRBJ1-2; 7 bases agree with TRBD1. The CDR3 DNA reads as TGCGCCAGCAGCCAAGGGTACAGGGGAAACTATGGCTACACCTTC. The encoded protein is CASSQGYRGNYGYTF.